The 11 T cell receptor beta chains given below trace back to one sample, sequenced in a study of OX40 agonist ivuxolimab in advanced cancers. Clones were read by immunoSEQ multiplex PCR, and TCRdb kept only the in-frame ones, dropping some. The sample carries 80,000 to 95,000 clones, approximately 91% recorded once. The starting material was CD4+ or CD8+ T cells sorted from blood, obtained in a trial of the OX40 agonist ivuxolimab. Receptors were obtained from an adult with an advanced solid tumor such as melanoma, head and neck, liver or kidney cancer.

The chain links TRBV9 to TRBJ1-5; no clear D gene. V was cut by 0 bases and J by 0 bases, with 10 bases left in between. The CDR3 consists of 16 residues. Germline CDR1 SGDLS, CDR2 YYNGEE. The CDR3 nucleotides are TGTGCCAGCAGCGTAGGTGGCGAGTATAGCAATCAGCCCCAGCATTTT. This encodes CASSVGGEYSNQPQHF.

This chain connects TRBV18 to TRBJ1-3; 7 nucleotides match TRBD1. Looked up from germline, CDR1 is KGHSH and CDR2 is LQKENI. This CDR3 has 15 amino acids. V lost 1 base, J lost 4 bases, and 4 bases stayed unmatched. The CDR3 nucleotides are TGTGCCAGCTCACCACTAGGGGACAGCGGAAACACCATATATTTT. This sequence encodes CASSPLGDSGNTIYF.

This chain connects TRBV7-9 to TRBJ2-3; D perhaps matches TRBD2 (5 bases). Germline lookup yields CDR1 SEHNR and CDR2 FQNEAQ (reference sequence). Trimming removed 7 bases at V and 4 bases at J, with 18 bases between. The CDR3 has 15 amino acids. CDR3 sequence: CASTLGEWIPDTQYF. CDR3 coding DNA: TGTGCCAGCACCCTCGGGGAATGGATTCCAGATACGCAGTATTTT. The full variable domain, its missing parts supplied by reference TRBV7-9 and TRBJ2-3, is DTGVSQNPRHKITKRGQNVTFRCDPISEHNRLYWYRQTLGQGPEFLTYFQNEAQLEKSRLLSDRFSAERPKGSFSTLEIQRTEQGDSAMYLCASTLGEWIPDTQYFGPGTRLTVL.

The genes are TRBV2 and TRBJ1-1; TRBD1 agrees at 7 bases. Germline-derived CDR1 and CDR2 are SNHLY and FYNNEI. V shed 8 bases and J 1 base; nucleotides not matched to a gene: 4. The CDR3 runs 13 residues. CDR3 amino acids: CASGRDRNTEAFF. Written as DNA, the CDR3 is TGTGCCAGCGGTAGGGACAGGAACACTGAAGCTTTCTTT.

The CDR3 loop reads CASRVGVSTDTQYF. Here the CDR3 DNA reads TGTGCCAGTAGGGTGGGCGTCAGCACAGATACGCAGTATTTT. The gene calls are TRBV19 and TRBJ2-3; D is unresolved. V lost 6 bases and J lost 0, with 10 bases in between. The germline V gene encodes CDR1 LNHDA and CDR2 SQIVND (reference sequence). This CDR3 has 14 amino acids.

V usage is TRBV7-9 and J usage is TRBJ2-1, with D maybe TRBD2 (6 bases). The ends were cut back, 4 bases at V and 8 bases at J, with 21 bases in the middle. The CDR3 contains 16 residues. The germline V gene has CDR1 SEHNR and CDR2 FQNEAQ (reference sequence). The CDR3 region has the DNA TGTGCCAGCAGCTCACCGGGACTCCCTTCTTTGTATGAGCAGTTCTTC. Translated: CASSSPGLPSLYEQFF.

This chain joins TRBV29-1 and TRBJ2-7; D is perhaps TRBD1 (6 bases). The CDR3 runs 13 residues. Trimming left V 4 bases short and J 2 bases short, with 12 bases between. CDR1 and CDR2 (germline): SQVTM, ANQGSEA. The DNA for the CDR3 is TGCAGCGTTGTCCTAGGGGGAGCCTACGAGCAGTACTTC. Protein sequence: CSVVLGGAYEQYF.

V gene TRBV5-1 combines with J gene TRBJ1-6; D not certain. The germline V and J ends were trimmed by 5 bases and 5 bases, with 8 bases remaining between them. The CDR3 loop spans 13 amino acids. Germline V gene data show CDR1 as SGHRS and CDR2 as YFSETQ. The chain's CDR3 is CASRGQDNSPLHF. The CDR3 nucleotides read TGCGCCAGCAGGGGTCAGGATAATTCACCCCTCCACTTT. The complete variable domain, with remaining parts taken from reference TRBV5-1 and TRBJ1-6, reads KAGVTQTPRYLIKTRGQQVTLSCSPISGHRSVSWYQQTPGQGLQFLFEYFSETQRNKGNFPGRFSGRQFSNSRSEMNVSTLELGDSALYLCASRGQDNSPLHFGNGTRLTVT.

The J gene is TRBJ2-1, the V gene TRBV5-1, with TRBD2 matching over 13 bases. The CDR3 covers 15 residues. V was clipped by 2 bases and J by 9 bases; unmatched bases: 5. Per the germline V gene, CDR1 is SGHRS and CDR2 is YFSETQ. The CDR3 loop is CASSFLLAGGSEQFF. CDR3 DNA: TGCGCCAGCAGCTTCCTACTAGCGGGGGGGAGTGAGCAGTTCTTC.

The genes are TRBV27 and TRBJ2-7; no clear D. V was shortened by 5 bases and J by 2 bases, with 7 bases between the two germline ends. Germline CDR1 MNHEY, CDR2 SMNVEV (reference sequence). The CDR3 consists of 12 residues. The CDR3 nucleotides are TGTGCCAGCAGTGAGAGACCCTACGAGCAGTACTTC. Its translation: CASSERPYEQYF.

The CDR3 region has the DNA TGTGCCAGCAGTGAGAACCCATCCGGGGAAGGAACTAACTATGGCTACACCTTC. It is translated as CASSENPSGEGTNYGYTF. The chain employs TRBV6-1 and TRBJ1-2; D is unclear. The germline CDR1 and CDR2 sequences are MNHNS and SASEGT. The CDR3 covers 18 residues. V lost 3 bases and J lost 0, with 20 bases in between.